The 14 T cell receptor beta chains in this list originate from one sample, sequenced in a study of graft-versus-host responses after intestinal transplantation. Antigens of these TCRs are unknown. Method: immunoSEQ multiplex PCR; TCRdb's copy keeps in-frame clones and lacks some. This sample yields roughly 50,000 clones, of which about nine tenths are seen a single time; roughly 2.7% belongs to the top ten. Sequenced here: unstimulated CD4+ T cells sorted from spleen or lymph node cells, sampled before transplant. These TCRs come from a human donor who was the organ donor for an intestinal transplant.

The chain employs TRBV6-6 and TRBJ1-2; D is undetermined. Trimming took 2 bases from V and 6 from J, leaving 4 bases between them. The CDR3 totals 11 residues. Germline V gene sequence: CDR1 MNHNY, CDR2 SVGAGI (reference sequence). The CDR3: CASSYQDGYTF. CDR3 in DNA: TGTGCCAGCAGTTACCAGGATGGCTACACCTTC.

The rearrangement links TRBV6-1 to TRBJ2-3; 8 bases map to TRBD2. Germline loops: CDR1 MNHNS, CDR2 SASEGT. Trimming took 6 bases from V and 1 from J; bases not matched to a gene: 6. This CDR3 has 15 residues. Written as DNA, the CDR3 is TGTGCCAGCAGCCTTCCGGGAGGGCGCACAGATACGCAGTATTTT. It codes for CASSLPGGRTDTQYF.

CDR3 bases: TGTGCCAGCAGCGTAAGTGGGGGAAACGAGCAGTACTTC. Encoded protein: CASSVSGGNEQYF. This rearrangement joins TRBV9 to TRBJ2-7; D is possibly TRBD1 or TRBD2 (5 bases each). The CDR3 contains 13 residues. V lost 1 base and J lost 5, with 10 bases in between. In germline, CDR1 is SGDLS, CDR2 YYNGEE.

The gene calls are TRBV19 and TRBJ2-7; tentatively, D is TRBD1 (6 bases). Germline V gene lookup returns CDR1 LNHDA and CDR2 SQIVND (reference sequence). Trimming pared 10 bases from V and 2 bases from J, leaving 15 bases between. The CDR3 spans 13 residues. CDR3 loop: CATKGGFTYEQYF. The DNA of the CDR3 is TGTGCCACTAAAGGGGGATTTACCTACGAGCAGTACTTC. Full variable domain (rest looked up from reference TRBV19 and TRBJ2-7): DGGITQSPKYLFRKEGQNVTLSCEQNLNHDAMYWYRQDPGQGLRLIYYSQIVNDFQKGDIAEGYSVSREKKESFPLTVTSAQKNPTAFYLCATKGGFTYEQYFGPGTRLTVT.

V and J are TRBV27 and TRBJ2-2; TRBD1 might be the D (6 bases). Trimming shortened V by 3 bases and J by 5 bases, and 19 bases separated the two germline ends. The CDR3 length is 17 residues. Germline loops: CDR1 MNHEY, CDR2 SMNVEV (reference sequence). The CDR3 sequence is CASSFRNRQGSTGELFF. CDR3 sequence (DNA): TGTGCCAGCAGTTTCCGGAATAGGCAGGGGAGTACCGGGGAGCTGTTTTTT.

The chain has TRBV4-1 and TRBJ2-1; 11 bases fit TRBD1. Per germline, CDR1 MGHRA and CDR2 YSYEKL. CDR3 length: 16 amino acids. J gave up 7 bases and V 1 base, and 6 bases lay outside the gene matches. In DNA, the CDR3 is TGCGCCAGCAGCCAAGGGGACAGGGGGGGTATAAATGAGCAGTTCTTC. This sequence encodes CASSQGDRGGINEQFF.

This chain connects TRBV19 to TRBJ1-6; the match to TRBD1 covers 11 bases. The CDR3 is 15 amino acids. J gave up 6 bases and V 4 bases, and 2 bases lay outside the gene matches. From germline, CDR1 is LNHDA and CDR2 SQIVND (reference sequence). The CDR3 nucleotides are TGTGCCAGTAGTACGGACAGGGGGCCTAATTCACCCCTCCACTTT. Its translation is CASSTDRGPNSPLHF. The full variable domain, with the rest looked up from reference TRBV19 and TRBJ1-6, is DGGITQSPKYLFRKEGQNVTLSCEQNLNHDAMYWYRQDPGQGLRLIYYSQIVNDFQKGDIAEGYSVSREKKESFPLTVTSAQKNPTAFYLCASSTDRGPNSPLHFGNGTRLTVT.

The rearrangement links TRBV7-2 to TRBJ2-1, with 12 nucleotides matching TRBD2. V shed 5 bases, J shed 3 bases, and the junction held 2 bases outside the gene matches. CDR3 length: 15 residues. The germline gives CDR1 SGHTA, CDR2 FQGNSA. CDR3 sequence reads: CASSQGLAGYNEQFF. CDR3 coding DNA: TGTGCCAGCAGCCAGGGACTAGCGGGCTACAATGAGCAGTTCTTC.

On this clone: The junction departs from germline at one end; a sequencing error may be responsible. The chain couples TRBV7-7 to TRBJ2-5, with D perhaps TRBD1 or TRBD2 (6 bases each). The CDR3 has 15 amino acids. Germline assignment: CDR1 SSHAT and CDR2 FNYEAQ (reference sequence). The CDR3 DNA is TGTGCTAGCAGCCGAGGGGCAGGGGAGGTTGAGACCCAGTACTTC. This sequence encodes CASSRGAGEVETQYF.

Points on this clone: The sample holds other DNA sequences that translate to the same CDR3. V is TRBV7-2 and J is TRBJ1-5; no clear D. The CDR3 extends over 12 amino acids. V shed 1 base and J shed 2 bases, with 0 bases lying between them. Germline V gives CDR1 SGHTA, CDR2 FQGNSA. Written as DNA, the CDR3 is TGTGCCAGCAGCTTAGGCAATCAGCCCCAGCATTTT. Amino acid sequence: CASSLGNQPQHF.

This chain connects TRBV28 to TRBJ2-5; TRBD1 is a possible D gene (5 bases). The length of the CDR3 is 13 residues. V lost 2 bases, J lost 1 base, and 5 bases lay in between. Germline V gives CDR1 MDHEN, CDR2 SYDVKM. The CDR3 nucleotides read TGTGCCAGCAGTTTAGGGGCCCAAGAGACCCAGTACTTC. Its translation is CASSLGAQETQYF.

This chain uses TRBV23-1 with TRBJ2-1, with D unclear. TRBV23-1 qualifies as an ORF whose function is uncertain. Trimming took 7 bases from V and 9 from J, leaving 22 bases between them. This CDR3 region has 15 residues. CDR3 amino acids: CASTLGGFRICEQFF. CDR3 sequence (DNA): TGCGCCAGCACCCTGGGTGGGTTCAGGATTTGTGAGCAGTTCTTC.

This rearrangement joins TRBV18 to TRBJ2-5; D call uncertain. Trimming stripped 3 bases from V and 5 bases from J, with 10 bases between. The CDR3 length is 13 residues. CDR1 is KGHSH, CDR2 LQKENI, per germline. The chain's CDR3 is CASSPSSEETQYF. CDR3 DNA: TGTGCCAGCTCACCTAGCTCGGAGGAGACCCAGTACTTC.

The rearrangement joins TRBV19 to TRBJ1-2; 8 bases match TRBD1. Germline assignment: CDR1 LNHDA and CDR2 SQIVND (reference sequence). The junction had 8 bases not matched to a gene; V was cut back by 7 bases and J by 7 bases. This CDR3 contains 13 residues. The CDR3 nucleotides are TGTGCCAGTACGCCGACAGGGGATGGTGGCTACACCTTC. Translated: CASTPTGDGGYTF. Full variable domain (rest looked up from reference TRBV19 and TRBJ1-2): DGGITQSPKYLFRKEGQNVTLSCEQNLNHDAMYWYRQDPGQGLRLIYYSQIVNDFQKGDIAEGYSVSREKKESFPLTVTSAQKNPTAFYLCASTPTGDGGYTFGSGTRLTVV.